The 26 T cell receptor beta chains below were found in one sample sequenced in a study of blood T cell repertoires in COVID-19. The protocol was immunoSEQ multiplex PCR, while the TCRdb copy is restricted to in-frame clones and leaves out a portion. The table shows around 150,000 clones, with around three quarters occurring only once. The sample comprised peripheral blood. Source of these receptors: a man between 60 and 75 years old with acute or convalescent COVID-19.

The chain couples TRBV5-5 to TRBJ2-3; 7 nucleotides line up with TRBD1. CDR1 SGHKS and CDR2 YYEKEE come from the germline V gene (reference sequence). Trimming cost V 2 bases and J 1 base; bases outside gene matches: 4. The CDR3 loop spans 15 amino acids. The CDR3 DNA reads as TGTGCCAGCAGCTTCGCAGGGGGAGGCACAGATACGCAGTATTTT. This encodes CASSFAGGGTDTQYF.

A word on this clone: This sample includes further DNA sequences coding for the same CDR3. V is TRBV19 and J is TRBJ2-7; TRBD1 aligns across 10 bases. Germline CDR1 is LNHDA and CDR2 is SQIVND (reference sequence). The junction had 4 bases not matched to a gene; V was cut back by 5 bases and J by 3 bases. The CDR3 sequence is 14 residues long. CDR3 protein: CASSPGTGDYEQYF. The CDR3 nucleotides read TGTGCCAGTAGTCCAGGGACAGGGGACTACGAGCAGTACTTC.

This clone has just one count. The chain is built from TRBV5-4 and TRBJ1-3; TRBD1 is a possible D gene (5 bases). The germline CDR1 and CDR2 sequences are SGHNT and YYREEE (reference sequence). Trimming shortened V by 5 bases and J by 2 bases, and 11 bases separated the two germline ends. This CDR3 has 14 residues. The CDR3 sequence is CASRLTGAGNTIYF. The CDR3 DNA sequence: TGTGCCAGCAGGTTGACGGGGGCTGGAAACACCATATATTTT.

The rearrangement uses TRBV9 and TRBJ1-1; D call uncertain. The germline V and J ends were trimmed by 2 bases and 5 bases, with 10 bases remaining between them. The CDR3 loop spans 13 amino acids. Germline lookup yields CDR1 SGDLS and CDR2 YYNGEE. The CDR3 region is CASSVKGETEAFF. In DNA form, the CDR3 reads TGTGCCAGCAGCGTGAAGGGAGAAACTGAAGCTTTCTTT. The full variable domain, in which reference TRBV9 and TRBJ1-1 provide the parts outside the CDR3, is DSGVTQTPKHLITATGQRVTLRCSPRSGDLSVYWYQQSLDQGLQFLIQYYNGEERAKGNILERFSAQQFPDLHSELNLSSLELGDSALYFCASSVKGETEAFFGQGTRLTVV.

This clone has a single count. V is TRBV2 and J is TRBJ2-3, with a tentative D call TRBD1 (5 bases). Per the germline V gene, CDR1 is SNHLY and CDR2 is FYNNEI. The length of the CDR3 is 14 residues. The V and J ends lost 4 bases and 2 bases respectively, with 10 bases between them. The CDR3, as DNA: TGTGCCAGCAGTGGTGGGGCTCACACAGATACGCAGTATTTT. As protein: CASSGGAHTDTQYF.

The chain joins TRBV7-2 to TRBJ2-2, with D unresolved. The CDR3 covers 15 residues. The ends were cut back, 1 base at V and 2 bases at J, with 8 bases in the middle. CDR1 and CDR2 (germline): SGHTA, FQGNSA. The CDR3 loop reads CASSLGRLNTGELFF. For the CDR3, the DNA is TGTGCCAGCAGCTTAGGCAGGTTAAACACCGGGGAGCTGTTTTTT.

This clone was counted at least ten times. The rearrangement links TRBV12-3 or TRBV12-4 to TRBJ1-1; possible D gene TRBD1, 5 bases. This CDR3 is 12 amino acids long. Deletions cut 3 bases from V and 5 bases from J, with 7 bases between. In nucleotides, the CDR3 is TGTGCCAGCAGTTTCCCAGGGACTGAAGCTTTCTTT. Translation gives CASSFPGTEAFF.

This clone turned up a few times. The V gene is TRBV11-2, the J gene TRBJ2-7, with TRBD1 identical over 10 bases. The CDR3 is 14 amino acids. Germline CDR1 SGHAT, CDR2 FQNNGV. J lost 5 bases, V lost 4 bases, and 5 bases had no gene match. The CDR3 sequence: CASSWGDRGNEQYF. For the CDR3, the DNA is TGTGCCAGCAGCTGGGGGGACAGGGGTAACGAGCAGTACTTC.

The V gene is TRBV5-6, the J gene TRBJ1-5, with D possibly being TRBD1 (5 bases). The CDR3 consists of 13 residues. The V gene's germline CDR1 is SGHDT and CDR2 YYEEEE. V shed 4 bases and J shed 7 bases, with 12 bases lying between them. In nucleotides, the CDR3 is TGTGCCAGCAGCCCGGGGGATGGGCAGCCCCAGCATTTT. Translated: CASSPGDGQPQHF. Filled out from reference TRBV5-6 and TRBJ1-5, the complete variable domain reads DAGVTQSPTHLIKTRGQQVTLRCSPKSGHDTVSWYQQALGQGPQFIFQYYEEEERQRGNFPDRFSGHQFPNYSSELNVNALLLGDSALYLCASSPGDGQPQHFGDGTRLSIL.

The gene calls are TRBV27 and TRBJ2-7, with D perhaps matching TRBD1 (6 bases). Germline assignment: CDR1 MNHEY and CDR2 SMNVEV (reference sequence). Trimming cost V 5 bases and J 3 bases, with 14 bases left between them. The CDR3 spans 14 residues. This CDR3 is CASSPLGQSYEQYF. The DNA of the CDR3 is TGTGCCAGCAGTCCCCTTGGACAGAGCTACGAGCAGTACTTC.

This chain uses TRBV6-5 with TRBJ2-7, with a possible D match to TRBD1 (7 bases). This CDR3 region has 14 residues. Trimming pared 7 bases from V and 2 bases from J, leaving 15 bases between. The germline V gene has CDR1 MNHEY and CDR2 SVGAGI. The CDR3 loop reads CASKWRGLTYEQYF. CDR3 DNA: TGTGCCAGCAAGTGGAGGGGGCTTACCTACGAGCAGTACTTC.

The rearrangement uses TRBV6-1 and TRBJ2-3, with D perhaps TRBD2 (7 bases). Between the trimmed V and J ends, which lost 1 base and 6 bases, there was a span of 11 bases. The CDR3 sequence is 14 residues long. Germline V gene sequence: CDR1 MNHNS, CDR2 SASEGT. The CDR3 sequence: CASSEEGGRDTQYF. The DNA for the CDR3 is TGTGCCAGCAGTGAAGAGGGGGGGCGGGATACGCAGTATTTT.

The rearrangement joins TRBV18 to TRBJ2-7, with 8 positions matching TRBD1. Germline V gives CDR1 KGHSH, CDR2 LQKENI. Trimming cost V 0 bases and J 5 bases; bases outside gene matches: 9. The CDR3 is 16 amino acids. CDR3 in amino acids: CASSPPNHRGVDEQYF. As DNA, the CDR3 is TGTGCCAGCTCACCACCGAATCACAGGGGGGTAGACGAGCAGTACTTC.

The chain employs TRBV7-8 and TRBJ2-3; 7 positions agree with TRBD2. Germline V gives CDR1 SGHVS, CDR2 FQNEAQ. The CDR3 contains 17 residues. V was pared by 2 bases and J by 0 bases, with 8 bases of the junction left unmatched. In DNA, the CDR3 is TGTGCCAGCAGCTTAAATGAACCGGGGGGTAGCACAGATACGCAGTATTTT. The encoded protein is CASSLNEPGGSTDTQYF.

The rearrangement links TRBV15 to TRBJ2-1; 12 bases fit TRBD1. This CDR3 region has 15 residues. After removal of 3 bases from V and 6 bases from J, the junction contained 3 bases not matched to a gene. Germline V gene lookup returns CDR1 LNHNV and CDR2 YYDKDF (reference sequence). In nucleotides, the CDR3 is TGTGCCACCAGCAGGGGACAGGGGGCGAGCAATGAGCAGTTCTTC. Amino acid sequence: CATSRGQGASNEQFF.

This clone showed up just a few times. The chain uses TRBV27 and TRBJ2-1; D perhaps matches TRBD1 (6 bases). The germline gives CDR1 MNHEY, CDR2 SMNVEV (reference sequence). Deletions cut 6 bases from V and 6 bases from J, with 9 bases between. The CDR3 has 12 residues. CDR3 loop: CASSPGANEQFF. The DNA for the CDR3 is TGTGCCAGCAGCCCAGGGGCCAATGAGCAGTTCTTC.

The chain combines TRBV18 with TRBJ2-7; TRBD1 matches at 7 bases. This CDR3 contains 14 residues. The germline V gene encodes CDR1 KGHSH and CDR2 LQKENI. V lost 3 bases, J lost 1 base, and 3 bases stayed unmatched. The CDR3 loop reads CASSPTGTSYEQYF. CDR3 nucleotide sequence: TGTGCCAGCTCACCGACAGGGACATCCTACGAGCAGTACTTC.

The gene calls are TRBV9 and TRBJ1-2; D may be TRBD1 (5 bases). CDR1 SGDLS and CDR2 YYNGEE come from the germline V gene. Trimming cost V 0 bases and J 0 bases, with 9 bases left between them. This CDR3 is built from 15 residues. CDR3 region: CASSVAGEANYGYTF. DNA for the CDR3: TGTGCCAGCAGCGTAGCGGGGGAAGCTAACTATGGCTACACCTTC.

The CDR3 region is CASSPTENYGYTF. The CDR3 DNA is TGTGCCAGCAGTCCCACAGAAAACTATGGCTACACCTTC. This chain uses TRBV12-3 or TRBV12-4 with TRBJ1-2, with D unclear. The CDR3 contains 13 residues. Trimming removed 5 bases at V and 2 bases at J, with 9 bases between.

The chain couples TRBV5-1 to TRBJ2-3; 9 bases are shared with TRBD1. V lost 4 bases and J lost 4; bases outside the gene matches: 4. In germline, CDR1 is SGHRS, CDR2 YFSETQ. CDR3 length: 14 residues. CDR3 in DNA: TGCGCCAGCAGCCTCCGGACAGGGGCAGATACGCAGTATTTT. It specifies CASSLRTGADTQYF.

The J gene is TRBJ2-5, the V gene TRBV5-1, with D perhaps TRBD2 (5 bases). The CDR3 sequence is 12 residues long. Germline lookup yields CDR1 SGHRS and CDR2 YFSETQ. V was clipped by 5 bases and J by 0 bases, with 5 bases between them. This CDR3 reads CASRRDQETQYF. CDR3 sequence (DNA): TGCGCCAGCAGGCGGGACCAAGAGACCCAGTACTTC.

The CDR3 nucleotides are TGTGCCAGTAGTACACGGGACAGGGGGAAAAGCAATCAGCCCCAGCATTTT. It yields the protein CASSTRDRGKSNQPQHF. The rearrangement uses TRBV19 and TRBJ1-5, with 11 bases identical to TRBD1. Germline CDR1 LNHDA, CDR2 SQIVND (reference sequence). V shed 4 bases and J 1 base; nucleotides not matched to a gene: 6. This CDR3 is 17 amino acids long.

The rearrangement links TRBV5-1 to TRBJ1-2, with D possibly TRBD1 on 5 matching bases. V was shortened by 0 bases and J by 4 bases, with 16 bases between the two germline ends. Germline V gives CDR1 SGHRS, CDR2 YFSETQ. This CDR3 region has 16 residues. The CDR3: CASSLAEIGEAYGYTF. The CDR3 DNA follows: TGCGCCAGCAGCTTGGCCGAAATAGGGGAGGCCTATGGCTACACCTTC.

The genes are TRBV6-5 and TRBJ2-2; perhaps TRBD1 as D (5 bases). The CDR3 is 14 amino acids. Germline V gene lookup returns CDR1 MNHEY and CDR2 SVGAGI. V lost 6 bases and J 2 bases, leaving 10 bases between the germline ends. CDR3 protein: CASRTASNTGELFF. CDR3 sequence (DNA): TGTGCCAGCAGGACAGCCAGCAACACCGGGGAGCTGTTTTTT.

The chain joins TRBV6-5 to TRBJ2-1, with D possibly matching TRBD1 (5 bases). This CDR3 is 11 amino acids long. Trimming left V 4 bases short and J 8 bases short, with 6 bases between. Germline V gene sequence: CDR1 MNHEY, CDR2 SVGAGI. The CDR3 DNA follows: TGTGCCAGCAGTTTACAGGATGAGCAGTTCTTC. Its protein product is CASSLQDEQFF.

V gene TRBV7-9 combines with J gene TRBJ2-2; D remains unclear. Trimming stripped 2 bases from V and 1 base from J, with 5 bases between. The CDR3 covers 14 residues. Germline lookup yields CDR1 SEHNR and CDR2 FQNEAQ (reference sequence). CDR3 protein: CASSLFRNTGELFF. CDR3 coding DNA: TGTGCCAGCAGCTTATTCAGGAACACCGGGGAGCTGTTTTTT.